A single sample gave rise to the 28 T cell receptor beta chains below, sequenced in a study of blood T cells in healthy people across ages. Alongside a J-beta primer mix, a sample-barcoded 5' primer served in a second PCR lasting about 7 to 12 cycles. TCRdb redid the calling of the 5' RACE reads with MiXCR, one entry per CDR3 protein. This sample carries around 1,500,000 distinct CDR3 sequences, around two fifths of them seen once, and the ten largest clones take 7% to 9%. Sequenced input: blood. These receptors originate from a woman under 30 in good health.

V gene TRBV5-6 combines with J gene TRBJ1-6; no clear D. Germline V lookup: CDR1 SGHDT, CDR2 YYEEEE. CDR3 size: 13 residues. The V gene lost 2 bases and the J gene lost 13 bases, with 13 bases spanning the gap. CDR3 DNA: TGTGCCAGCAGCTTACTTTTCCGCGGGCCCCTCCACTTT. Protein: CASSLLFRGPLHF. The whole variable domain, remainder taken from reference TRBV5-6 and TRBJ1-6, is DAGVTQSPTHLIKTRGQQVTLRCSPKSGHDTVSWYQQALGQGPQFIFQYYEEEERQRGNFPDRFSGHQFPNYSSELNVNALLLGDSALYLCASSLLFRGPLHFGNGTRLTVT.

The chain joins TRBV28 to TRBJ1-5; D ambiguous. The ends were cut back, 4 bases at V and 0 bases at J, with 10 bases in the middle. Germline lookup yields CDR1 MDHEN and CDR2 SYDVKM. This CDR3 comprises 15 residues. CDR3 nucleotide sequence: TGTGCCAGCAGTTGGGGATCTTATAGCAATCAGCCCCAGCATTTT. Residues: CASSWGSYSNQPQHF.

This sequence joins TRBV25-1 and TRBJ1-2, with 7 positions matching TRBD1. This CDR3 region has 14 residues. V gave up 8 bases and J gave up 4 bases; unmatched junction bases: 10. CDR1 is MGHDK, CDR2 SYGVNS, per germline. This chain's CDR3 is CASAPGQFSYGYTF. The CDR3, as DNA: TGTGCCAGCGCCCCGGGACAGTTTTCCTATGGCTACACCTTC.

The rearrangement uses TRBV27 and TRBJ2-1; D may be TRBD1 or TRBD2 (6 bases each). Germline CDR1 reads MNHEY; CDR2 reads SMNVEV (reference sequence). V dropped 6 bases and J dropped 15 bases, with 21 bases sitting between them. This CDR3 region has 13 residues. CDR3 coding DNA: TGTGCCAGCAGCTTGGGGGCGGACGGACTATCGTTCTTC. Residues: CASSLGADGLSFF.

The chain links TRBV7-9 to TRBJ2-7; tentative D call: TRBD2 (7 bases). Germline loops: CDR1 SEHNR, CDR2 FQNEAQ (reference sequence). The CDR3 is made up of 16 amino acids. The ends were cut back, 0 bases at V and 3 bases at J, with 15 bases in the middle. CDR3 region: CASSLAGGGGNYEQYF. In DNA, the CDR3 is TGTGCCAGCAGCTTAGCGGGGGGAGGGGGAAACTACGAGCAGTACTTC.

This clonotype was recorded many times. The V and J genes are TRBV9 and TRBJ2-1, with TRBD2 matching over 11 bases. CDR3 length: 13 amino acids. Germline loops: CDR1 SGDLS, CDR2 YYNGEE. Germline trimming cut 7 bases from V and 5 bases from J; bases unmatched to any gene: 2. CDR3 loop: CASGTSGNNEQFF. The CDR3 DNA sequence: TGTGCCAGCGGGACTAGCGGAAACAATGAGCAGTTCTTC.

The V and J genes are TRBV3-1 and TRBJ2-7; 7 bases map to TRBD2. J was trimmed by 5 bases and V by 4 bases; bases with no gene match: 5. The V gene's germline CDR1 is LGHDT and CDR2 YNNKEL (reference sequence). The CDR3 extends over 13 amino acids. CDR3 in DNA: TGTGCCAGCAGCCTCAGGGAGGGCGACGAGCAGTACTTC. It is translated as CASSLREGDEQYF.

This clonotype was seen a handful of times. This rearrangement joins TRBV20-1 to TRBJ1-6; D call uncertain. V lost 1 base and J lost 7, with 8 bases in between. The V gene's germline CDR1 is DFQATT and CDR2 SNEGSKA (reference sequence). This CDR3 comprises 13 residues. The CDR3 coding sequence is TGCAGTGCTAGAGGGGTGGGCAATTCACCCCTCCACTTT. Translation gives CSARGVGNSPLHF.

The V call is TRBV7-9, the J call TRBJ2-5; TRBD2 aligns across 10 bases. Germline CDR1 SEHNR, CDR2 FQNEAQ (reference sequence). The CDR3 contains 16 residues. The V segment lost 6 bases and the J segment 2 bases; nucleotides outside the gene matches: 9. CDR3 loop: CASRSKLAGKQETQYF. The CDR3 bases are TGTGCCAGCAGGTCTAAACTAGCGGGGAAACAAGAGACCCAGTACTTC.

This clonotype was counted a few times. CDR3 in amino acids: CASTRRVYDTEAFF. CDR3 sequence (DNA): TGTGCCAGCACCCGCAGGGTTTACGACACTGAAGCTTTCTTT. This sequence joins TRBV12-3 or TRBV12-4 and TRBJ1-1; maybe TRBD1 (5 bases). V gave up 7 bases and J gave up 3 bases, with 15 bases separating them. The CDR3 is made up of 14 amino acids.

This clonotype occurred many times. This sequence joins TRBV12-3 or TRBV12-4 and TRBJ2-1; tentative D call: TRBD2 (6 bases). The CDR3 covers 14 residues. V lost 4 bases and J lost 4, with 11 bases in between. Written as DNA, the CDR3 is TGTGCCAGCAGTTCGAATGGGGGGTACAATGAGCAGTTCTTC. Protein: CASSSNGGYNEQFF.

This clonotype was detected ten times or more. The chain links TRBV20-1 to TRBJ1-4; no clear D. CDR3 length equals 14 residues. Germline-derived CDR1 and CDR2 are DFQATT and SNEGSKA (reference sequence). V lost 0 bases and J 5 bases, leaving 10 bases between the germline ends. CDR3 bases: TGCAGTGCTAGAGATGGCAGGACCAATGAAAAACTGTTTTTT. Protein product: CSARDGRTNEKLFF.

The V gene is TRBV20-1, the J gene TRBJ1-1, with 11 bases fitting TRBD1. Germline trimming cut 4 bases from V and 3 bases from J; bases unmatched to any gene: 10. The germline CDR1 and CDR2 sequences are DFQATT and SNEGSKA (reference sequence). This CDR3 is built from 16 residues. CDR3 DNA sequence: TGCAGTGCTACCCCCGGGACAGGGGGACGGTACACTGAAGCTTTCTTT. This translates into CSATPGTGGRYTEAFF.

The V and J genes are TRBV7-2 and TRBJ2-5; D is unclear. V lost 1 base, J lost 7 bases, and 13 bases lay in between. The CDR3 totals 14 residues. The germline V gene has CDR1 SGHTA and CDR2 FQGNSA. The CDR3 spells CASSLVEVLGTQYF. CDR3 nucleotide sequence: TGTGCCAGCAGCTTAGTTGAGGTGTTGGGGACCCAGTACTTC. Looking up the rest from reference TRBV7-2 and TRBJ2-5 gives the full variable domain: GAGVSQSPSNKVTEKGKDVELRCDPISGHTALYWYRQSLGQGLEFLIYFQGNSAPDKSGLPSDRFSAERTGGSVSTLTIQRTQQEDSAVYLCASSLVEVLGTQYFGPGTRLLVL.

The sample holds a few counts of this clonotype. The rearrangement uses TRBV27 and TRBJ2-7; TRBD1 aligns across 10 bases. Germline assignment: CDR1 MNHEY and CDR2 SMNVEV (reference sequence). The CDR3 is made up of 14 amino acids. J lost 5 bases, V lost 4 bases, and 5 bases had no gene match. CDR3 loop: CASSWGQGFNEQYF. The DNA of the CDR3 is TGTGCCAGCAGTTGGGGACAGGGGTTCAACGAGCAGTACTTC.

This clonotype was counted a few times. The chain employs TRBV5-1 and TRBJ2-1; 11 bases are shared with TRBD2. V dropped 3 bases and J dropped 5; count of bases not matched to a gene: 10. Per germline, CDR1 SGHRS and CDR2 YFSETQ. CDR3 length: 17 amino acids. The chain's CDR3 is CASSSTRGTSGHNEQFF. CDR3 nucleotides: TGCGCCAGCAGCTCAACTCGAGGGACTAGCGGACACAATGAGCAGTTCTTC.

The chain combines TRBV7-3 with TRBJ2-1; either TRBD1 or TRBD2 may supply D (6 bases each). Germline assignment: CDR1 SGHTA and CDR2 FQGTGA. CDR3 size: 16 residues. Trimming took off 0 bases at V and 4 bases at J, with 13 bases between the two ends. CDR3 protein: CASSLTGGTLYNEQFF. CDR3 DNA: TGTGCCAGCAGCTTAACTGGGGGGACACTATACAATGAGCAGTTCTTC.

The rearrangement joins TRBV9 to TRBJ2-3; 8 nucleotides line up with TRBD2. This CDR3 contains 16 residues. Germline V lookup: CDR1 SGDLS, CDR2 YYNGEE. The trim removed 0 bases at V and 1 base at J, leaving 4 bases unmatched. The CDR3 sequence: CASSVAGGQGTDTQYF. The CDR3 DNA is TGTGCCAGCAGCGTAGCGGGAGGGCAGGGCACAGATACGCAGTATTTT.

V gene TRBV4-1 combines with J gene TRBJ2-7, with TRBD2 identical over 9 bases. The germline gives CDR1 MGHRA, CDR2 YSYEKL. V lost 0 bases to trimming and J lost 2 bases; unmatched junction nucleotides: 2. The CDR3 has 15 amino acids. This CDR3 is CASSQELAGPYEQYF. The CDR3 coding sequence is TGCGCCAGCAGCCAAGAGCTAGCGGGACCCTACGAGCAGTACTTC.

V gene TRBV12-3 or TRBV12-4 combines with J gene TRBJ2-7; possibly TRBD1 for D (6 bases). The CDR3 has 15 amino acids. Trimming stripped 4 bases from V and 2 bases from J, with 15 bases between. The CDR3 reads CASSSHGQYPYEQYF. Here the CDR3 DNA reads TGTGCCAGCAGTTCGCACGGACAGTACCCCTACGAGCAGTACTTC.

The gene calls are TRBV3-1 and TRBJ2-3, with TRBD2 matching 11 bases. The CDR3 has 16 residues. V lost 5 bases and J lost 3; bases outside the gene matches: 7. CDR1 LGHDT and CDR2 YNNKEL come from the germline V gene (reference sequence). The chain's CDR3 is CASSITLAGGTDTQYF. In DNA, the CDR3 is TGTGCCAGCAGCATAACCCTAGCGGGAGGAACAGATACGCAGTATTTT.

The rearrangement links TRBV28 to TRBJ2-5, with a tentative D call TRBD1 (6 bases). The germline CDR1 and CDR2 sequences are MDHEN and SYDVKM. V was shortened by 11 bases and J by 4 bases, with 14 bases between the two germline ends. The CDR3 length is 12 residues. The CDR3 is CAAGQTRETQYF. The CDR3 DNA reads TGTGCCGCCGGACAGACCAGAGAGACCCAGTACTTC.

In this sample, this clonotype turned up a few times. The rearrangement uses TRBV3-1 and TRBJ1-2; the D gene is possibly TRBD1 (5 bases). The CDR3 runs 14 residues. The germline V gene encodes CDR1 LGHDT and CDR2 YNNKEL (reference sequence). Trimming removed 1 base from V and 4 bases from J, with 10 bases in between. CDR3 region: CASSQAGGGYGYTF. The DNA of the CDR3 is TGTGCCAGCAGCCAAGCCGGGGGTGGCTATGGCTACACCTTC.

The CDR3 nucleotides read TGTGCCAGCAAAAGGGACAGGGGATGGTACGAGCAGTACTTC. It codes for CASKRDRGWYEQYF. The chain is built from TRBV6-5 and TRBJ2-5; 10 nucleotides match TRBD1. The J call may be mistaken, given a closer DNA end match to TRBJ2-7. Germline CDR1 MNHEY, CDR2 SVGAGI. The CDR3 has 14 residues.

This clonotype was counted at least ten times. The chain recombines TRBV20-1 with TRBJ2-7, with 11 bases lining up with TRBD2. V lost 0 bases to trimming and J lost 7 bases; unmatched junction nucleotides: 8. CDR1 is DFQATT, CDR2 SNEGSKA, per germline (reference sequence). The CDR3 totals 15 residues. DNA of the CDR3: TGCAGTGCTAGAGAAACTAGCGGGGGCTACAATGAGCAGTACTTC. Protein sequence: CSARETSGGYNEQYF.

This clonotype showed up many times. The CDR3 is CASSWDSRNEKLFF. Written as DNA, the CDR3 is TGTGCCAGCAGCTGGGACAGTAGGAATGAAAAACTGTTTTTT. The chain joins TRBV11-2 to TRBJ1-4; 7 positions agree with TRBD1. J was trimmed by 5 bases and V by 4 bases; bases with no gene match: 4. There are 14 residues in the CDR3. Germline CDR1 SGHAT, CDR2 FQNNGV.

This chain links TRBV20-1 with TRBJ2-3, with 7 bases lining up with TRBD2. CDR1 is DFQATT and CDR2 is SNEGSKA in the germline V gene (reference sequence). Trimming at V came to 6 bases and at J to 4 bases, leaving 7 bases not matched to a gene. This CDR3 has 13 residues. The CDR3 coding sequence is TGCAGTGCGGGGGGGAGGGCCGCAGATACGCAGTATTTT. Its protein product is CSAGGRAADTQYF.

The rearrangement uses TRBV21-1 and TRBJ1-2. TRBV21-1 is a pseudogene segment. CDR3 length: 13 amino acids. The CDR3 sequence: CASTRLYLDGYTF. In DNA, the CDR3 is TGTGCCAGCACCCGTCTCTACCTTGATGGCTACACCTTC.